A single sample is the source of the 18 T cell receptor beta chains below, sequenced in a study of Graves' ophthalmopathy and Graves' hyperthyroidism. RNA transcripts were the template, and TCR beta CDR3 regions were amplified from them. An opening RT-PCR round employed HTBI primers and preceded a second-round multiplex PCR. Each CDR3 protein gets one entry after TCRdb re-called the multiplex PCR reads with MiXCR. The sample carries hundreds of thousands of distinct CDR3 sequences, approximately 15% recorded once. The sequencing input was peripheral blood. These receptor sequences come from a woman aged 18 to 35 with stable Graves' hyperthyroidism.

The J gene is TRBJ1-1, the V gene TRBV7-3; perhaps TRBD1 as D (5 bases). This CDR3 is built from 14 residues. Germline CDR1 reads SGHTA; CDR2 reads FQGTGA. V was clipped by 3 bases and J by 7 bases, with 15 bases between them. The CDR3 DNA is TGTGCCAGCAGCTTGAATGGAGGGGTTAGTGAAGCTTTCTTT. It yields the protein CASSLNGGVSEAFF.

The chain joins TRBV4-2 to TRBJ2-5, with 11 bases aligning to TRBD2. V lost 3 bases and J lost 5; bases outside the gene matches: 5. This CDR3 has 15 amino acids. CDR1 and CDR2 from the germline V gene are LGHNA and YNFKEQ. CDR3 sequence: CASSHGTSGGETQYF. CDR3 DNA sequence: TGTGCCAGCAGCCACGGGACTAGCGGAGGGGAGACCCAGTACTTC.

Points on this clonotype: A single base separates this from a much larger clone, so it may be a read error. The chain links TRBV29-1 to TRBJ2-7, with 7 bases fitting TRBD1. The CDR3 runs 11 residues. Germline V gene data show CDR1 as SQVTM and CDR2 as ANQGSEA. CDR3 sequence: CSVTGPYEQDF. The CDR3 nucleotides are TGCAGCGTGACAGGGCCGTACGAGCAGGACTTC.

This clonotype is a singleton in its sample. The chain links TRBV11-2 to TRBJ2-6, with 7 bases lining up with TRBD1. The germline CDR1 and CDR2 sequences are SGHAT and FQNNGV. This CDR3 is built from 18 residues. With V trimmed by 1 base and J by 2 bases, 8 bases remained unmatched. This CDR3 reads CASSLGQGLRTGANVLTF. CDR3 nucleotide sequence: TGTGCCAGCAGCTTAGGACAGGGATTACGAACTGGGGCCAACGTCCTGACTTTC. The variable domain in full, completed from reference TRBV11-2 and TRBJ2-6, reads EAGVAQSPRYKIIEKRQSVAFWCNPISGHATLYWYQQILGQGPKLLIQFQNNGVVDDSQLPKDRFSAERLKGVDSTLKIQPAKLEDSAVYLCASSLGQGLRTGANVLTFGAGSRLTVL.

This clonotype was seen ten or more times. This rearrangement joins TRBV12-3 or TRBV12-4 to TRBJ2-7; 8 bases match TRBD1. V gave up 6 bases and J gave up 6 bases; unmatched junction bases: 7. The CDR3 extends over 13 amino acids. The CDR3 reads CASSWTGLAEQYF. Here the CDR3 DNA reads TGTGCCAGCAGCTGGACAGGGTTGGCCGAGCAGTACTTC.

At least ten counts were recorded for this clonotype. The chain joins TRBV6-2 or TRBV6-3 to TRBJ2-7; 8 nucleotides align to TRBD1. The junction had 9 bases not matched to a gene; V was cut back by 8 bases and J by 0 bases. The CDR3 consists of 15 residues. Germline V CDR1 and CDR2: MNHEY, SVGEGT. CDR3 protein: CASGPRTGSSYEQYF. The CDR3 nucleotides are TGTGCCAGCGGCCCCCGGACAGGGAGCTCCTACGAGCAGTACTTC.

This clonotype has a count of ten or more. The chain links TRBV11-2 to TRBJ2-7; 7 positions agree with TRBD2. The CDR3 is 15 amino acids. Trimming removed 4 bases from V and 2 bases from J; junction bases left unmatched: 8. Germline CDR1 reads SGHAT; CDR2 reads FQNNGV. CDR3 sequence: CASSWGRGVPYEQYF. CDR3 coding DNA: TGTGCCAGCAGCTGGGGCCGGGGGGTCCCCTACGAGCAGTACTTC.

V usage is TRBV7-2 and J usage is TRBJ1-6; TRBD1 agrees at 7 bases. This CDR3 contains 17 residues. Germline CDR1 reads SGHTA; CDR2 reads FQGNSA. J lost 5 bases, V lost 5 bases, and 12 bases had no gene match. The chain's CDR3 is CASSPPTSRGNNSPLHF. The CDR3 coding sequence is TGTGCCAGCAGCCCACCGACCTCCAGGGGGAATAATTCACCCCTCCACTTT.

The chain couples TRBV5-1 to TRBJ1-1; 7 nucleotides match TRBD1. Germline CDR1 is SGHRS and CDR2 is YFSETQ. Trimming at V came to 1 base and at J to 8 bases, leaving 14 bases not matched to a gene. This CDR3 comprises 16 residues. The CDR3 DNA reads TGCGCCAGCAGCTTGAACAGGGGAATACCAGAACCGGAAGCTTTCTTT. It encodes CASSLNRGIPEPEAFF.

This clonotype was counted ten times or more. This chain joins TRBV6-2 or TRBV6-3 and TRBJ1-2; D unclear. The CDR3 runs to 14 residues. V was shortened by 1 base and J by 2 bases, with 8 bases between the two germline ends. Germline V CDR1 and CDR2: MNHEY, SVGEGT. The CDR3 loop reads CASSYYSGNYGYTF. CDR3 in DNA: TGTGCCAGCAGTTACTACAGCGGAAACTATGGCTACACCTTC.

The V gene is TRBV11-1, the J gene TRBJ2-2, with TRBD1 identical over 8 bases. V shed 4 bases and J 0 bases; nucleotides not matched to a gene: 4. The V gene's germline CDR1 is SGHAT and CDR2 FQDESV (reference sequence). This CDR3 has 16 amino acids. The CDR3 sequence: CASSSRQGTNTGELFF. The CDR3 coding sequence is TGTGCCAGCAGCTCTAGACAGGGGACGAACACCGGGGAGCTGTTTTTT.

The chain combines TRBV20-1 with TRBJ2-5; D call uncertain. V was trimmed by 0 bases and J by 5 bases, leaving 10 bases between them. This CDR3 is built from 13 residues. Germline assignment: CDR1 DFQATT and CDR2 SNEGSKA (reference sequence). The CDR3 coding sequence is TGCAGTGCTAGAGACTTGTCCGGGGAGACCCAGTACTTC. Amino acid sequence: CSARDLSGETQYF.

The table lists this clonotype with many counts. The genes are TRBV24-1 and TRBJ2-2, with a tentative D call TRBD2 (5 bases). V was shortened by 0 bases and J by 3 bases, with 10 bases between the two germline ends. CDR1 is KGHDR and CDR2 is SFDVKD in the germline V gene. The CDR3 is made up of 16 amino acids. The CDR3 loop reads CATSDLHKGDTGELFF. The CDR3 DNA is TGTGCCACCAGTGATTTGCATAAGGGAGACACCGGGGAGCTGTTTTTT.

This clonotype was seen repeatedly, ten times or more. CDR3 protein: CASSLGDRNEKLFF. In nucleotides, the CDR3 is TGTGCCAGCAGCTTAGGGGACAGGAATGAAAAACTGTTTTTT. The V gene is TRBV7-6, the J gene TRBJ1-4, with 8 bases identical to TRBD1. Losses at the gene ends were 1 base for V and 5 bases for J; bases not matched to a gene: 0. The V gene's germline CDR1 is SGHVS and CDR2 FNYEAQ. The CDR3 totals 14 residues. Full variable domain (outside the CDR3, taken from reference TRBV7-6 and TRBJ1-4): GAGVSQSPRYKVTKRGQDVALRCDPISGHVSLYWYRQALGQGPEFLTYFNYEAQQDKSGLPNDRFSAERPEGSISTLTIQRTEQRDSAMYRCASSLGDRNEKLFFGSGTQLSVL.

This clonotype was counted at least ten times. The chain joins TRBV27 to TRBJ2-2; D is tentatively TRBD1 or TRBD2 (5 bases each). This CDR3 contains 15 residues. V was clipped by 6 bases and J by 0 bases, with 11 bases between them. From germline, CDR1 is MNHEY and CDR2 SMNVEV (reference sequence). This chain's CDR3 is CASSSGTANTGELFF. The CDR3 region has the DNA TGTGCCAGCAGCTCCGGGACCGCGAACACCGGGGAGCTGTTTTTT.

This clonotype has ten or more counts. The gene calls are TRBV12-3 or TRBV12-4 and TRBJ2-5; D is unclear. This CDR3 is built from 14 residues. The germline V and J ends were trimmed by 1 base and 0 bases, with 6 bases remaining between them. This CDR3 reads CASSLGVYQETQYF. CDR3 sequence (DNA): TGTGCCAGCAGTTTAGGGGTTTACCAAGAGACCCAGTACTTC.

This clonotype appeared many times. CDR3 sequence: CASSSQYEQYF. In DNA form, the CDR3 reads TGTGCCAGCAGTTCTCAGTACGAGCAGTACTTC. This chain joins TRBV6-5 and TRBJ2-7, with D unclear. CDR1 and CDR2 (germline): MNHEY, SVGAGI. Deletions cut 4 bases from V and 4 bases from J, with 5 bases between. CDR3 length: 11 amino acids.

This clonotype came up many times. The rearrangement joins TRBV6-5 to TRBJ1-1; 7 bases are a match to TRBD1. Germline values: CDR1 MNHEY, CDR2 SVGAGI. J gave up 0 bases and V 8 bases, and 6 bases lay outside the gene matches. The CDR3 covers 14 residues. The CDR3 DNA is TGTGCCAGCGGGGGGACAGCGATGAACACTGAAGCTTTCTTT. Translated: CASGGTAMNTEAFF.